These T cell receptor beta chains were read from a single sample in a study of cytomegalovirus exposure and HLA in healthy donors. Some clones are missing from TCRdb's copy, which holds only in-frame ones; the method was immunoSEQ multiplex PCR. This table holds approximately 150,000 clones, about three quarters found once. The specimen was PBMCs. The receptors shown here come from a woman younger than 30 in good health and CMV-seronegative. Each CDR3 is given with its conserved first and last residue. Expanded clones are given a class, and other clones once, few, many or no size at all.

clone size	CDR3 length	V gene	CDR3 protein
-	15	TRBV4-2	CASSQESRGGGTQYF
-	15	TRBV4-1	CASSQDGTNPYEQYF
-	12	TRBV5-1	CASSYDRNEAFF
-	13	TRBV5-1	CASSLGSHNEQFF
-	14	TRBV5-4	CASSWARGADGYTF
-	16	TRBV5-1	CASSPGTSVPLNEQFF
-	16	TRBV7-9	CASSLDDRAQLNEQFF
-	10	TRBV6-1	CANTSNEQFF
-	15	TRBV6-5	CASSPGTSSYNEQFF
-	13	TRBV27	CASSLGGNTEAFF
-	13	TRBV6-5	CASSFAGVTEAFF
few	14	TRBV4-1	CASSHPPQGAEAFF
-	13	TRBV6-1	CAALRVSNGEAFF
-	13	TRBV30	CASARSSGNAIYF
-	13	TRBV15	CATANGAHNEQFF
-	16	TRBV5-1	CASSPQGAHSTDTQYF
-	13	TRBV10-3	CAIKRGTTDTQYF
-	15	TRBV30	CAWSVGSGAWNEQFF
once	13	TRBV21-1	CASSPPGQGLQYF
-	15	TRBV9	CASSVQLAGTGEQYF
-	11	TRBV29-1	CSFRLEETQYF
-	13	TRBV19	CASSSDFSYEQYF
-	17	TRBV6-1	CASSEALLAGGADTQYF
-	13	TRBV6-1	CASTSREAGGYTF
-	13	TRBV6-4	CASSIRNGYGYTF
-	16	TRBV5-4	CASSLERGATNEKLFF
-	15	TRBV5-1	CASSVTVTGADEQYF
once	14	TRBV12-5	CASGPVGQTTEAFF
-	17	TRBV4-1	CASSQDLAGSSYNEQFF
-	15	TRBV10-1	CASSARLACGKTQYF
-	18	TRBV12-2	CASRLVGTSGSRKETQYF
-	14	TRBV25-1	CASSEFEGWDEQYF
-	13	TRBV6-6	CASKWEGADTQYF
-	11	TRBV14	CASSQGGTQYF
-	15	TRBV5-8	CASSFRGGYYNEQFF
few	15	TRBV9	CASSAGGSVSGEQFF
-	15	TRBV11-2	CASTPGKPMNTEAFF
-	12	TRBV11-3	CASSLGSGNAFF
-	14	TRBV6-1	CASTPARQTEEQFF
-	14	TRBV5-1	CASSLGGLDTEAFF
-	13	TRBV6-5	CASSLRGYYGYTF
-	14	TRBV7-2	CASSFGTGLTEAFF
-	14	TRBV4-1	CASSQRQGDYGYTF
-	16	TRBV2	CASSDPLGSGTDTQYF
few	13	TRBV5-1	CASSLAGGYGYTF
-	16	TRBV9	CASSPNSGLAKNIQYF
-	12	TRBV30	CAWRTGNSEAFF
-	14	TRBV2	CASRGLAVQETQYF
-	16	TRBV6-5	CACSYSSGTGGQAQYF
-	14	TRBV9	CASSPGGASTEAFF
-	15	TRBV6-5	CASRGQGRLRNTIYF
-	14	TRBV15	CATSPDGRGTEAFF
-	14	TRBV6-4	CASSDSLHTGELFF